These 4 T cell receptor beta chains share one sample of origin, sequenced in a study of metastatic and nonmetastatic thyroid tumors. Each patient came to thyroid surgery without any prior treatment (of any kind). TCRdb called clones again from the PCR reads with MiXCR. The table lists about 45,000 clones, about 4% of them singletons, with about a tenth in the top ten. Source material: blood. The receptors come from a female donor with papillary thyroid cancer or a benign thyroid nodule (not recorded which). Some clones in this sample may be carry-over from other donors' samples.

In the case of this clone: An end of the junction differs from the germline gene, which may be a read error. The CDR3 sequence: CASSLDPSEPYF. The CDR3 DNA follows: TGTGCCAGCAGCTTAGACCCTAGCGAGCCGTACTTC. The gene calls are TRBV11-2 and TRBJ2-7; perhaps TRBD2 as D (6 bases). Germline loops: CDR1 SGHAT, CDR2 FQNNGV. The CDR3 spans 12 residues. The full variable domain, rest sourced from reference TRBV11-2 and TRBJ2-7, is EAGVAQSPRYKIIEKRQSVAFWCNPISGHATLYWYQQILGQGPKLLIQFQNNGVVDDSQLPKDRFSAERLKGVDSTLKIQPAKLEDSAVYLCASSLDPSEPYFGPGTRLTVT.

The table lists this clone with many counts. DNA for the CDR3: TGTGCCAGCAGTTTAATCACAGGGGCCGAGCAGTACTTC. It is translated as CASSLITGAEQYF. This chain joins TRBV12-3 or TRBV12-4 and TRBJ2-7; 7 bases are shared with TRBD1. There are 13 residues in the CDR3. Unmatched junction bases numbered 4, after V lost 2 bases and J lost 6 bases.

This clone has at least ten counts. CDR3 sequence: CASSIGLAGRYNEQFF. CDR3 nucleotide sequence: TGTGCCAGTAGTATTGGACTAGCTGGTAGGTACAATGAGCAGTTCTTC. The rearrangement links TRBV19 to TRBJ2-1; 8 nucleotides match TRBD2. Germline V CDR1 and CDR2: LNHDA, SQIVND (reference sequence). The CDR3 consists of 16 residues. The trim removed 3 bases at V and 4 bases at J, leaving 8 bases unmatched. Looking up the rest from reference TRBV19 and TRBJ2-1 gives the full variable domain: DGGITQSPKYLFRKEGQNVTLSCEQNLNHDAMYWYRQDPGQGLRLIYYSQIVNDFQKGDIAEGYSVSREKKESFPLTVTSAQKNPTAFYLCASSIGLAGRYNEQFFGPGTRLTVL.

V is TRBV11-2 and J is TRBJ2-7; 9 bases agree with TRBD1. CDR3 size: 15 residues. J gave up 2 bases and V 1 base, and 3 bases lay outside the gene matches. Germline CDR1 reads SGHAT; CDR2 reads FQNNGV. The DNA for the CDR3 is TGTGCCAGCAGCTTAGCACAGGGGGCAGCCTACGAGCAGTACTTC. As protein: CASSLAQGAAYEQYF. The entire variable domain, with the rest obtained from reference TRBV11-2 and TRBJ2-7, is as follows: EAGVAQSPRYKIIEKRQSVAFWCNPISGHATLYWYQQILGQGPKLLIQFQNNGVVDDSQLPKDRFSAERLKGVDSTLKIQPAKLEDSAVYLCASSLAQGAAYEQYFGPGTRLTVT.